The 25 T cell receptor beta chains presented below share a single source sample, sequenced in a study of cytomegalovirus exposure and HLA in healthy donors. This PCR relied on a set of 60 Vbeta primers and 13 Jbeta primers. The table came from immunoSEQ multiplex PCR; TCRdb's copy has only in-frame clones and leaves some out. This sample carries about 150,000 clones, 60% to 80% of them seen once, and the ten largest clones take over 13%. The sample consisted of PBMCs. The receptors stem from a woman aged 40-49 years in good health and CMV-seronegative.

This clone was observed a single time. This sequence joins TRBV21-1 and TRBJ2-7; no DNA check was done on the table's D call, TRBD2. TRBV21-1 is a recognized pseudogene. The CDR3 sequence is 10 residues long. The CDR3 coding sequence is TGTGCCAGCAGGCGCTACGAGCAGTACTTC. This sequence encodes CASRRYEQYF.

This chain uses TRBV11-3 with TRBJ2-7; TRBD1 matches 11 bases. Per germline, CDR1 SGHNT and CDR2 YENEEA. The J segment lost 6 bases and the V segment lost 6 bases, leaving 7 bases of the junction unmatched. The CDR3 has 14 amino acids. CDR3 DNA: TGTGCCAGCAGAGAAGGGGACAGGGGGACCGAGCAGTACTTC. This translates into CASREGDRGTEQYF.

The chain has TRBV28 and TRBJ1-1, with 7 bases aligning to TRBD1. With 8 bases clipped from V and 0 bases from J, the junction kept 3 bases outside the gene matches. The CDR3 contains 13 residues. Germline V gives CDR1 MDHEN, CDR2 SYDVKM. The CDR3 region has the DNA TGTGCCAGCCGACAGGGCCTGAACACTGAAGCTTTCTTT. It translates to CASRQGLNTEAFF. The whole variable domain, remainder taken from reference TRBV28 and TRBJ1-1, is DVKVTQSSRYLVKRTGEKVFLECVQDMDHENMFWYRQDPGLGLRLIYFSYDVKMKEKGDIPEGYSVSREKKERFSLILESASTNQTSMYLCASRQGLNTEAFFGQGTRLTVV.

CDR3 nucleotide sequence: TGTGCCAGCTCACCCATACAGGGTTTCACTGAAGCTTTCTTT. Translated, it gives CASSPIQGFTEAFF. The V and J genes are TRBV18 and TRBJ1-1; D is possibly TRBD1 (6 bases). The length of the CDR3 is 14 residues. Trimming took 3 bases from V and 4 from J, leaving 12 bases between them. From germline, CDR1 is KGHSH and CDR2 LQKENI. The whole variable domain, filled in from reference TRBV18 and TRBJ1-1, reads NAGVMQNPRHLVRRRGQEARLRCSPMKGHSHVYWYRQLPEEGLKFMVYLQKENIIDESGMPKERFSAEFPKEGPSILRIQQVVRGDSAAYFCASSPIQGFTEAFFGQGTRLTVV.

A remark on this clone: A junction end diverges from the germline sequence, so it may reflect a read error. The chain joins TRBV7-9 to TRBJ2-7, with D possibly TRBD1 on 6 matching bases. The CDR3 has 11 amino acids. Germline CDR1 and CDR2: SEHNR and FQNEAQ (reference sequence). CDR3: CSSSFRGEQYF. CDR3 nucleotide sequence: TGTTCCAGCAGCTTCAGGGGAGAGCAGTACTTC.

J is TRBJ2-7 and V is TRBV7-2; D possibly corresponds to TRBD1 (6 bases). Between the trimmed V and J ends, which lost 5 bases and 4 bases, there was a span of 24 bases. Germline assignment: CDR1 SGHTA and CDR2 FQGNSA. This CDR3 is built from 17 residues. The CDR3 loop is CASSAIPSGVGLYEQYF. The DNA for the CDR3 is TGTGCCAGCAGCGCCATTCCCTCAGGGGTTGGATTGTACGAGCAGTACTTC.

This chain uses TRBV4-2 with TRBJ2-7; 7 nucleotides align to TRBD2. The CDR3 sequence is 15 residues long. The germline V gene has CDR1 LGHNA and CDR2 YNFKEQ. With V trimmed by 3 bases and J by 5 bases, 10 bases remained unmatched. The CDR3 reads CASSQRAGSSDEQYF. CDR3 nucleotide sequence: TGTGCCAGCAGCCAGAGAGCGGGAAGTTCCGACGAGCAGTACTTC.

This clone was recorded a few times. The chain carries TRBV19 and TRBJ1-4; D call uncertain. Germline CDR1 is LNHDA and CDR2 is SQIVND (reference sequence). The V and J ends lost 3 bases and 7 bases respectively, with 12 bases between them. The CDR3 has 14 residues. The CDR3 coding sequence is TGTGCCAGTAGTATCGGGAGTTTGAGTGAAAAACTGTTTTTT. Encoded protein: CASSIGSLSEKLFF.

This sequence joins TRBV28 and TRBJ2-7; 10 bases align to TRBD1. Germline V lookup: CDR1 MDHEN, CDR2 SYDVKM. Trimming took 8 bases from V and 2 from J; bases not matched to a gene: 6. This CDR3 is 14 amino acids long. CDR3 DNA sequence: TGTGCCAGCGGCGGGACAGGGGTTCCCTACGAGCAGTACTTC. This gives the protein CASGGTGVPYEQYF.

This clone appeared once. The J gene is TRBJ1-5, the V gene TRBV7-2; 11 positions agree with TRBD1. Per the germline V gene, CDR1 is SGHTA and CDR2 is FQGNSA. This CDR3 spans 15 amino acids. J gave up 4 bases and V 4 bases, and 3 bases lay outside the gene matches. DNA of the CDR3: TGTGCCAGCAGCTCAGGGGACAGGGGGAATCAGCCCCAGCATTTT. This sequence encodes CASSSGDRGNQPQHF.

This clone was detected a few times. The chain uses TRBV7-2 and TRBJ2-7, with 8 bases matching TRBD2. This CDR3 spans 14 amino acids. Germline assignment: CDR1 SGHTA and CDR2 FQGNSA. V shed 3 bases and J 5 bases; nucleotides not matched to a gene: 6. CDR3 residues: CASSFRGTSHEQYF. The CDR3 DNA follows: TGTGCCAGCAGCTTCCGCGGGACTAGTCACGAGCAGTACTTC. The full variable domain, in which reference TRBV7-2 and TRBJ2-7 provide the parts outside the CDR3, is GAGVSQSPSNKVTEKGKDVELRCDPISGHTALYWYRQSLGQGLEFLIYFQGNSAPDKSGLPSDRFSAERTGGSVSTLTIQRTQQEDSAVYLCASSFRGTSHEQYFGPGTRLTVT.

The rearrangement links TRBV4-2 to TRBJ2-5; 13 nucleotides align to TRBD2. The DNA end is a closer match to TRBJ2-7, so the J assignment may be wrong. This CDR3 comprises 18 residues. CDR1 and CDR2 (germline): LGHNA, YNFKEQ. The CDR3 loop reads CASSRSGLAGVQGYEQYF. The DNA for the CDR3 is TGTGCCAGCAGCCGTTCTGGACTAGCGGGAGTCCAGGGTTACGAGCAGTACTTC.

This clone was detected once. The chain uses TRBV4-3 and TRBJ2-2, with 8 bases fitting TRBD1. Losses at the gene ends were 2 bases for V and 6 bases for J; bases not matched to a gene: 5. In germline, CDR1 is LGHNA, CDR2 YSLEER. This CDR3 spans 15 amino acids. The CDR3 sequence: CASSQLDRGPGELFF. The CDR3 DNA reads TGCGCCAGCAGCCAACTTGACAGGGGACCCGGGGAGCTGTTTTTT.

Concerning this clone: Germline is not matched at one junction end, which may reflect a read error. The chain carries TRBV11-3 and TRBJ2-6, with a possible D match to TRBD1 (6 bases). The CDR3 has 17 amino acids. Germline V gene lookup returns CDR1 SGHNT and CDR2 YENEEA. The CDR3 loop is CASSSPRRVAGANGLTF. CDR3 nucleotide sequence: TGTGCCAGCAGTTCCCCACGCAGGGTGGCAGGGGCCAACGGCCTGACTTTC.

This clone came up once. The rearrangement links TRBV27 to TRBJ2-5; possibly TRBD2 for D (5 bases). Germline V CDR1 and CDR2: MNHEY, SMNVEV (reference sequence). CDR3 length equals 17 residues. V lost 6 bases and J 4 bases, leaving 24 bases between the germline ends. The chain's CDR3 is CASSQPSGLTSLETQYF. CDR3 coding DNA: TGTGCCAGCAGCCAACCCTCCGGACTGACAAGTCTAGAGACCCAGTACTTC.

The V gene is TRBV10-2, the J gene TRBJ2-7; 9 positions match TRBD1. Trimming at V came to 8 bases and at J to 6 bases, leaving 11 bases not matched to a gene. The CDR3 loop spans 14 amino acids. From germline, CDR1 is WSHSY and CDR2 SAAADI. CDR3 DNA sequence: TGCGCCAGCGGAGGGTCGGACAGGGGACCCGAGCAGTACTTC. It yields the protein CASGGSDRGPEQYF.

The chain carries TRBV5-4 and TRBJ2-5, with 10 bases matching TRBD1. The CDR3 extends over 15 amino acids. CDR1 is SGHNT and CDR2 is YYREEE in the germline V gene (reference sequence). V lost 2 bases to trimming and J lost 11 bases; unmatched junction nucleotides: 12. CDR3 amino acids: CASSFPGTGVGEQYF. The CDR3 DNA reads TGTGCCAGCAGCTTTCCCGGGACAGGGGTTGGGGAGCAGTACTTC.

The chain recombines TRBV7-2 with TRBJ1-4; possibly TRBD1 for D (6 bases). V lost 5 bases to trimming and J lost 5 bases, with 9 bases between them. From germline, CDR1 is SGHTA and CDR2 FQGNSA. This CDR3 is 13 amino acids long. CDR3 bases: TGTGCCAGCAGCCCCCAGGGGAATGAAAAACTGTTTTTT. Amino acids: CASSPQGNEKLFF. Looking up the rest from reference TRBV7-2 and TRBJ1-4 gives the full variable domain: GAGVSQSPSNKVTEKGKDVELRCDPISGHTALYWYRQSLGQGLEFLIYFQGNSAPDKSGLPSDRFSAERTGGSVSTLTIQRTQQEDSAVYLCASSPQGNEKLFFGSGTQLSVL.

This clone was seen a few times. CDR3 sequence (DNA): TGTGCCAGCAGACATCTCCTCACAGATACGCAGTATTTT. Translated, it gives CASRHLLTDTQYF. The chain carries TRBV25-1 and TRBJ2-3; no reliable D call. Germline lookup yields CDR1 MGHDK and CDR2 SYGVNS. The V end lost 6 bases, the J end lost 2 bases, and 9 bases lay between the germline ends. The CDR3 is made up of 13 amino acids.

The chain joins TRBV2 to TRBJ2-6; possible D gene TRBD2, 5 bases. V was clipped by 6 bases and J by 0 bases, with 15 bases between them. The CDR3 has 17 residues. CDR1 is SNHLY and CDR2 is FYNNEI in the germline V gene. DNA of the CDR3: TGTGCCAGCAGGAGGAGGACGAGCCCCTCTGGGGCCAACGTCCTGACTTTC. Translation gives CASRRRTSPSGANVLTF.

The chain uses TRBV2 and TRBJ2-5, with a weak D call TRBD1 (5 bases). Germline V gene sequence: CDR1 SNHLY, CDR2 FYNNEI. CDR3 length: 14 residues. Trimming left V 6 bases short and J 5 bases short, with 16 bases between. In nucleotides, the CDR3 is TGTGCCAGCAGACCGGACAAGGGATTGGAGACCCAGTACTTC. Translating gives CASRPDKGLETQYF.

The genes are TRBV7-2 and TRBJ2-1; D not resolved. Germline values: CDR1 SGHTA, CDR2 FQGNSA. This CDR3 region has 13 residues. Trimming took off 3 bases at V and 6 bases at J, with 9 bases between the two ends. For the CDR3, the DNA is TGTGCCAGCAGCTTCCGTGTAGCCAATGAGCAGTTCTTC. It yields the protein CASSFRVANEQFF.

V usage is TRBV28 and J usage is TRBJ2-3; 7 nucleotides match TRBD1. The CDR3 is 14 residues long. The germline CDR1 and CDR2 sequences are MDHEN and SYDVKM. Trimming cost V 6 bases and J 3 bases; bases outside gene matches: 6. The CDR3 region is CASSRDSPTDTQYF. CDR3 DNA: TGTGCCAGCAGCCGGGACAGTCCTACAGATACGCAGTATTTT.

The chain combines TRBV18 with TRBJ2-7; no firm D call. The CDR3 is 15 residues long. Germline CDR1 KGHSH, CDR2 LQKENI. The V end lost 2 bases, the J end lost 0 bases, and 11 bases lay between the germline ends. CDR3 nucleotide sequence: TGTGCCAGCTCACCAAGCGTGAGCAGCTCCTACGAGCAGTACTTC. Protein product: CASSPSVSSSYEQYF.

The chain employs TRBV7-6 and TRBJ2-7; TRBD2 matches at 10 bases. This CDR3 is built from 14 residues. Germline V gene data show CDR1 as SGHVS and CDR2 as FNYEAQ. Trimming removed 5 bases from V and 6 bases from J; junction bases left unmatched: 7. CDR3: CASSPRASGGEQYF. The DNA for the CDR3 is TGTGCCAGCAGCCCTAGGGCTAGCGGGGGCGAGCAGTACTTC.